This TCR beta chain was captured in a study of blood T cell repertoires in COVID-19 (TCRdb year 2020). Turning to the overall study: Samples from collaborators originated in the United States, Italy and Spain and spanned both the acute and convalescent phases of COVID-19. The material from the prospective study consisted of cDNA or gDNA derived from T cells, B-cell-depleted T cells, or PBMCs. Deeply sampled blood TCRbeta repertoires from subjects exposed to, actively infected with, or recovered from COVID-19 were included in the dataset. The repertoires were made available in a free public database intended to serve as a resource for research on the immune response to SARS-CoV-2. Samples were obtained from the ongoing ImmuneRACE study (first 160 participants) and from about 1,300 subjects provided by 6 global collaborators. Nearly every sample came with metadata listing a de-identified subject ID, COVID-19 status, age in years and sex. Where available, HLA class I and class II types were taken from metadata supplied by the sample provider and were not determined by assay-based typing. The investigation overall reported the following: The quantity of clinical and demographic metadata differed by source and by participant and was supplied without curation.

Reading from cysteine to phenylalanine, the CDR3 counts 12 amino acids. Left in the record is the CDR3 DNA by itself, 36 bases read in frame from the first base. V and J are truncated by 5 bases and 7 bases respectively, leaving an intervening sequence of 11 bases. The germline V gene (reference sequence) supplies CDR1 SEHNR and CDR2 FQNEAQ. To note about this clone: This clone's antigen is unknown. Qualities for individual bases were not recorded, and no much larger clone is one base off.

One collaborating source in Seattle enrolled patients while the patients were actively infected and followed the patients over time throughout the course of disease. The collaborating institutions used their own protocols to collect whole blood in K2EDTA tubes. For TCRbeta analysis, collaborators shipped samples in one of three forms: frozen whole blood, isolated PBMCs, or DNA extracted from either of those sample types. The immunoSEQ Assay, a bias-controlled multiplex PCR, was used to amplify TCRbeta CDR3 regions from genomic DNA. The paper's processing steps were these. Nucleated cell counts per sample were estimated from amplification of reference gene primers within the assay. To quantify the absolute abundance of each unique TCRbeta CDR3 rearrangement, sequence reads were collapsed and filtered. Productive Simpson clonality was computed per sample as the square root of Simpson's diversity index over productive rearrangements. Not all clones reach the TCRdb copy of this immuneACCESS table, which keeps in-frame sequences only. Checked studies attribute under half of the gap to unresolved V genes and leave the rest unexplained. The D gene and trimming were derived from the DNA, and the V and J assignments and clone size from that table. The sample contains hundreds of thousands of clones, 89% of them found a single time. Together, the top ten hold roughly 0.84% of the sample.

The V and J genes are TRBV7-9 and TRBJ1-1; the D gene is perhaps TRBD1, on 6 matching bases. The sequence was obtained from a man aged 18 to 35 with COVID-19, enrolled during active disease. Sequences were obtained from peripheral blood. For the CDR3, the sequence is CASSRGDNEAFF. The DNA is TGTGCCAGCAGCCGAGGGGACAATGAAGCTTTCTTT.